Given below is one T cell receptor beta chain in context. Germline assignment: CDR1 SGHKS and CDR2 YYEKEE (reference sequence). V lost 0 bases and J lost 8; bases outside the gene matches: 10. The CDR3 length is 15 residues. The record originates from a study of blood T cell repertoires in COVID-19. At the level of the study: Whether acute or convalescent, the COVID-19 samples came from the United States, Italy and Spain. T cells, B-cell-depleted T cells, or PBMCs provided the cDNA or gDNA that served as material.

Authors' processing steps: Scientists estimated how many nucleated cells there were by amplifying reference gene primers. Data came from immunoSEQ multiplex PCR; TCRdb stores just in-frame clones and leaves some out. V, J and clone size are taken as reported in that table, and D and trimming were inferred from the DNA itself. The sample contains about 51,000 clones, around nine tenths of which appear only once. This sequence originates from a man aged 55-75 years with acute or convalescent COVID-19. The J gene is TRBJ2-7, the V gene TRBV5-5; TRBD2 matches 8 bases. Sequencing used peripheral blood. In DNA, the CDR3 is TGTGCCAGCAGCTTGGCCCAGCGGGAGATCAACAAGCAGTACTTC. It codes for CASSLAQREINKQYF.